The rows below give T cell receptor beta chains drawn from one sample of a study of technical replicates of blood from a few donors. Assay: immunoSEQ multiplex PCR; the TCRdb copy retains only in-frame clones and omits some. The sample has fewer than 70,000 clones, around 94% seen once. Sequencing used T cells isolated from PBMCs. The receptors come from a human donor in good health. Each CDR3 is given with its conserved first and last residue. D genes are given only for firm matches. Not all rows give a size; the values are once, few, many and, for expanded clones, a class.

D	V	size	J	CDR3	DNA
.	TRBV7-8	.	TRBJ2-1	CASSLESSKQFF	TGTGCCAGCAGCTTAGAGTCAAGCAAGCAGTTCTTC
TRBD2	TRBV18	.	TRBJ2-1	CASSPGLAGGPNEQFF	TGTGCCAGCTCACCAGGACTAGCGGGAGGCCCCAATGAGCAGTTCTTC
.	TRBV5-4	.	TRBJ1-2	CASSLEWASPNYGYTF	TGTGCCAGCAGCTTGGAGTGGGCCAGTCCCAACTATGGCTACACCTTC
TRBD1	TRBV7-9	.	TRBJ1-2	CASSHSQRQGGGLGYGYTF	TGTGCCAGCAGCCATAGTCAAAGACAGGGCGGAGGTTTGGGCTATGGCTACACCTTC
.	TRBV6-6	once	TRBJ2-5	CASSSEAGWKWETQYF	TGTGCCAGCAGCTCCGAGGCAGGGTGGAAATGGGAGACCCAGTACTTC
TRBD2	TRBV13	.	TRBJ2-1	CASSQTSTDEQFF	TGTGCCAGCAGCCAGACTAGCACCGATGAGCAGTTCTTC
.	TRBV9	.	TRBJ1-1	CASSVDQGVRTEAFF	TGTGCCAGCAGCGTAGATCAGGGCGTTAGGACTGAAGCTTTCTTT
TRBD1	TRBV11-2	few	TRBJ1-1	CASSLNRGTLEAFF	TGTGCCAGCAGCCTTAACAGGGGCACCTTAGAAGCTTTCTTT
.	TRBV7-9	.	TRBJ2-2	CASSPANTGELFF	TGTGCCAGCAGCCCTGCGAACACCGGGGAGCTGTTTTTT
.	TRBV5-4	.	TRBJ1-6	CASSGEGSNSPLHF	TGTGCCAGCAGCGGGGAGGGATCTAATTCACCCCTCCACTTT
.	TRBV11-2	.	TRBJ1-3	CASSPTRGGVLSGNTIYF	TGTGCCAGCAGCCCGACCCGGGGCGGGGTGTTATCTGGAAACACCATATATTTT
.	TRBV29-1	.	TRBJ1-2	CSVEAPGPSGYTF	TGCAGCGTTGAGGCTCCGGGTCCCAGTGGCTACACCTTC
.	TRBV6-5	.	TRBJ2-3	CASSYYEGGTDTQYF	TGTGCCAGCAGTTACTACGAGGGGGGGACAGATACGCAGTATTTT
.	TRBV14	.	TRBJ1-1	CASSQDRSWAAFF	TGTGCCAGCAGCCAAGATCGTTCCTGGGCAGCTTTCTTT
.	TRBV7-9	.	TRBJ1-1	CASSLASVRERGEAFF	TGTGCCAGCAGCTTAGCTTCCGTCCGGGAACGGGGGGAAGCTTTCTTT
TRBD1	TRBV5-1	once	TRBJ2-7	CASSGGQGLYEQYF	TGCGCCAGCAGCGGGGGACAGGGGCTATACGAGCAGTACTTC
.	TRBV13	.	TRBJ2-5	CASSLAQGSTETQYF	TGTGCCAGCAGCTTAGCGCAGGGATCCACGGAGACCCAGTACTTC
.	TRBV5-6	.	TRBJ2-7	CASSLAARTYEQYF	TGTGCCAGCAGCTTGGCCGCCAGAACCTACGAGCAGTACTTC
.	TRBV11-1	.	TRBJ1-2	CASSRTQGSRLNYTF	TGTGCCAGCAGCCGCACGCAGGGGTCCCGTTTGAACTACACCTTC
TRBD1	TRBV5-1	.	TRBJ1-1	CASGLTGLAEAFF	TGCGCCAGCGGACTGACAGGGTTGGCTGAAGCTTTCTTT
.	TRBV7-8	.	TRBJ1-2	CASSLSVNYGYTF	TGTGCCAGCAGCTTATCTGTTAACTATGGCTACACCTTC
.	TRBV18	.	TRBJ2-5	CASSPRQEETQYF	TGTGCCAGCTCCCCTCGACAGGAAGAGACCCAGTACTTC
.	TRBV11-2	.	TRBJ2-3	CASSSLGQHTDTQYF	TGTGCCAGCAGCTCCCTAGGACAGCACACAGATACGCAGTATTTT
TRBD1	TRBV5-1	.	TRBJ1-1	CASSLQGAEGEAFF	TGCGCCAGCAGCCTACAGGGGGCGGAGGGTGAAGCTTTCTTT
TRBD1	TRBV15	.	TRBJ2-2	CATSGLRTGGPGELFF	TGTGCCACCAGCGGACTAAGGACAGGGGGTCCCGGGGAGCTGTTTTTT
TRBD1	TRBV6-5	.	TRBJ1-2	CASRLTGEGYGYTF	TGTGCCAGCAGACTGACAGGGGAGGGCTATGGCTACACCTTC
TRBD1	TRBV11-2	few	TRBJ1-1	CASRVGGGNTEAFF	TGTGCCAGCAGGGTAGGGGGCGGAAACACTGAAGCTTTCTTT
.	TRBV19	.	TRBJ2-3	CASSSGRMADTQYF	TGTGCCAGTAGTAGTGGGAGGATGGCAGATACGCAGTATTTT
.	TRBV29-1	.	TRBJ2-2	CSARTDPRELFF	TGCAGCGCCAGGACAGATCCGAGGGAGCTGTTTTTT
.	TRBV12-5	.	TRBJ2-1	CASGLVPHEDEQFF	TGTGCTAGTGGTTTGGTACCCCACGAGGATGAGCAGTTCTTC
.	TRBV14	.	TRBJ1-1	CASSPFLPGVEAFF	TGTGCCAGCAGCCCCTTTTTACCAGGTGTTGAAGCTTTCTTT